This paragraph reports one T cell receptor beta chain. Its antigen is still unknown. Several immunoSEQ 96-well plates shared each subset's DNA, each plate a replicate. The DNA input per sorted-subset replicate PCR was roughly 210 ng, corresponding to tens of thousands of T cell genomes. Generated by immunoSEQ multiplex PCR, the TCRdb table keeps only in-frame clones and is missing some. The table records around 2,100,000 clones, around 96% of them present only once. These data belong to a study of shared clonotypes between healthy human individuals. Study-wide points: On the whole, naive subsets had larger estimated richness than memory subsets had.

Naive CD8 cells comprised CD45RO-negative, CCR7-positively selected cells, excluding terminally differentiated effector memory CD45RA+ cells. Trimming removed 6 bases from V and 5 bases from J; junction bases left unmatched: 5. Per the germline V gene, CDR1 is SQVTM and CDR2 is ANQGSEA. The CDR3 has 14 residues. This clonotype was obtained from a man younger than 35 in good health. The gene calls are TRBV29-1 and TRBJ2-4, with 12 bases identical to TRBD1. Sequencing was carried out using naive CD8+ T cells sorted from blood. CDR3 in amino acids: CSVPGQGAQNIQYF. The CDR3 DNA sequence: TGCAGCGTCCCGGGACAGGGGGCGCAAAACATTCAGTACTTC.